The rows below give T cell receptor beta chains drawn from one sample of a study of identical twins. TCRdb re-called the 5' RACE reads with MiXCR, one entry per CDR3 protein. The data show fewer than 350,000 distinct CDR3 sequences, about 8.3% seen once. The sample was also reused in another study, on yellow fever vaccine responses in identical twins.

Input material: memory (CD45RO+) T cells sorted from blood. The receptors derive from a woman aged 18-29 years in good health. CDR3s include the opening cysteine and the closing phenylalanine or tryptophan. The D gene is left open where the match is weak. A clone size is listed for some rows: how often the clone was seen (once, few, many), or a class if it is expanded.

v_call: TRBV18
clone_size: few
d_call: NA
j_call: TRBJ1-1
cdr3_nt: TGTGCCAGCTCACCCCGGGACACGAACACTGAAGCTTTCTTT
cdr3_aa: CASSPRDTNTEAFF

v_call: TRBV2
clone_size: many
d_call: TRBD2
j_call: TRBJ2-7
cdr3_nt: TGTGCCAGCAGCCAACTAGCGGGAGTCGCCGAGCAGTACTTC
cdr3_aa: CASSQLAGVAEQYF

v_call: TRBV7-3
clone_size: NA
d_call: NA
j_call: TRBJ2-7
cdr3_nt: TGTGCCAGCAGCTTAATGGGGAAGGGTAGCAGCTACGAGCAGTACTTC
cdr3_aa: CASSLMGKGSSYEQYF

v_call: TRBV5-6
clone_size: many
d_call: NA
j_call: TRBJ2-7
cdr3_nt: TGTGCCAGCAGCTTGTTAAGTCACGAGCAGTACTTC
cdr3_aa: CASSLLSHEQYF

v_call: TRBV20-1
clone_size: many
d_call: TRBD2
j_call: TRBJ2-7
cdr3_nt: TGCAGTGCTAGAGATGGGCGACTAGCGGGAACCTACGAGCAGTACTTC
cdr3_aa: CSARDGRLAGTYEQYF

v_call: TRBV24-1
clone_size: few
d_call: NA
j_call: TRBJ2-1
cdr3_nt: TGTGCCACCAGTGATTTGGGGGGGCAGTACAATGAGCAGTTCTTC
cdr3_aa: CATSDLGGQYNEQFF

v_call: TRBV15
clone_size: many
d_call: TRBD1
j_call: TRBJ1-2
cdr3_nt: TGTGCCACCAGGGGGACAGGGTTTGGTGGCTACACCTTC
cdr3_aa: CATRGTGFGGYTF

v_call: TRBV5-1
clone_size: many
d_call: TRBD2
j_call: TRBJ2-1
cdr3_nt: TGCGCCAGCAGCTTATTTGCGGGGGGCGGGTTCAATGAGCAGTTCTTC
cdr3_aa: CASSLFAGGGFNEQFF

v_call: TRBV5-1
clone_size: few
d_call: NA
j_call: TRBJ1-3
cdr3_nt: TGCGCCAGCAGCCTAGGGATTCCGGGGGGAAACACCATATATTTT
cdr3_aa: CASSLGIPGGNTIYF

v_call: TRBV7-2
clone_size: NA
d_call: NA
j_call: TRBJ2-5
cdr3_nt: TGTGCCAGCAGCTTCGCTTCAGGGGAGTGGGAGACCCAGTACTTC
cdr3_aa: CASSFASGEWETQYF

v_call: TRBV11-2
clone_size: few
d_call: TRBD2
j_call: TRBJ2-7
cdr3_nt: TGTGCCAGCAGCGGGGCTAGCGGGAGTGGCGAGCAGTACTTC
cdr3_aa: CASSGASGSGEQYF

v_call: TRBV6-2/TRBV6-3
clone_size: NA
d_call: NA
j_call: TRBJ1-2
cdr3_nt: TGTGCCAGCAAGCCTCCGGGGGAAAGGACTTATGGCTACACCTTC
cdr3_aa: CASKPPGERTYGYTF

v_call: TRBV4-1
clone_size: many
d_call: TRBD2
j_call: TRBJ2-1
cdr3_nt: TGCGCCAGCAGCCGGGGCGGGGGGTCCTACAATGAGCAGTTCTTC
cdr3_aa: CASSRGGGSYNEQFF

v_call: TRBV6-5
clone_size: NA
d_call: TRBD1
j_call: TRBJ2-2
cdr3_nt: TGTGCCAGCAGTTCACCGGGACAGGGGAACACCGGGGAGCTGTTTTTT
cdr3_aa: CASSSPGQGNTGELFF

v_call: TRBV12-3/TRBV12-4
clone_size: many
d_call: NA
j_call: TRBJ1-2
cdr3_nt: TGTGCCAGCAGTTTAGGGCGACAGGCCTATGGCTACACCTTC
cdr3_aa: CASSLGRQAYGYTF

v_call: TRBV20-1
clone_size: many
d_call: NA
j_call: TRBJ1-1
cdr3_nt: TGCAGTGCTAGAGATCTAGAGAACACTGAAGCTTTCTTT
cdr3_aa: CSARDLENTEAFF

v_call: TRBV3-1
clone_size: many
d_call: TRBD1
j_call: TRBJ2-7
cdr3_nt: TGTGCCAGCAGCCATACGACAGGGAGCGAGCAGTACTTC
cdr3_aa: CASSHTTGSEQYF

v_call: TRBV2
clone_size: NA
d_call: TRBD2
j_call: TRBJ2-3
cdr3_nt: TGTGCCAGCAGTGCACTAGCGGGCCGAAGCACAGATACGCAGTATTTT
cdr3_aa: CASSALAGRSTDTQYF

v_call: TRBV3-1
clone_size: few
d_call: NA
j_call: TRBJ1-5
cdr3_nt: TGTGCCAGCAGCCAGGAATATTATAGCAATCAGCCCCAGCATTTT
cdr3_aa: CASSQEYYSNQPQHF

v_call: TRBV6-4
clone_size: few
d_call: TRBD2
j_call: TRBJ2-1
cdr3_nt: TGTGCCAGCAGTGACTCCGTGGGAGGGGAGCAGTTCTTC
cdr3_aa: CASSDSVGGEQFF

v_call: TRBV12-3/TRBV12-4
clone_size: few
d_call: TRBD1
j_call: TRBJ2-6
cdr3_nt: TGTGCCAGCAGTTCCGGGACAGGGGTTCGTGGGGCCAACGTCCTGACTTTC
cdr3_aa: CASSSGTGVRGANVLTF

v_call: TRBV10-2
clone_size: many
d_call: NA
j_call: TRBJ1-6
cdr3_nt: TGCGCCAGCAGTGACTCCCAGGGACATAATTCACCCCTCCACTTT
cdr3_aa: CASSDSQGHNSPLHF

v_call: TRBV11-2
clone_size: many
d_call: NA
j_call: TRBJ2-2
cdr3_nt: TGTGCCAGCAGCTTGATCTGGGGGAACACCGGGGAGCTGTTTTTT
cdr3_aa: CASSLIWGNTGELFF

v_call: TRBV5-6
clone_size: many
d_call: NA
j_call: TRBJ1-5
cdr3_nt: TGTGCCAGCAGCTTGTCTGGGACGGAAGGCGGTTTGCATCGGAGCAATCAGCCCCAGCATTTT
cdr3_aa: CASSLSGTEGGLHRSNQPQHF

v_call: TRBV12-3/TRBV12-4
clone_size: many
d_call: NA
j_call: TRBJ2-2
cdr3_nt: TGTGCCAGCAGGACGAATACAGGAGGGAACACCGGGGAGCTGTTTTTT
cdr3_aa: CASRTNTGGNTGELFF

v_call: TRBV3-1
clone_size: NA
d_call: TRBD2
j_call: TRBJ2-5
cdr3_nt: TGTGCCAGCAGCCAAGAACCTAGCGGAGGGGAGACCCAGTACTTC
cdr3_aa: CASSQEPSGGETQYF

v_call: TRBV5-6
clone_size: NA
d_call: NA
j_call: TRBJ1-2
cdr3_nt: TGTGCCAGCAGCTTTTCCAGGGCTAACTATGGCTACACCTTC
cdr3_aa: CASSFSRANYGYTF

v_call: TRBV5-6
clone_size: few
d_call: TRBD2
j_call: TRBJ2-2
cdr3_nt: TGTGCCAGCAGCTTGTGGGGACTAGCGGGGCACACCGGGGAGCTGTTTTTT
cdr3_aa: CASSLWGLAGHTGELFF

v_call: TRBV7-6
clone_size: few
d_call: TRBD1
j_call: TRBJ2-6
cdr3_nt: TGTGCCAGCAGCTTGCCCGACAGGGGGCTAGGAGATGGGGCCAACGTCCTGACTTTC
cdr3_aa: CASSLPDRGLGDGANVLTF

v_call: TRBV27
clone_size: many
d_call: NA
j_call: TRBJ2-2
cdr3_nt: TGTGCCAGCAGTTTATCTTCTTCTTTCGGATTAACCGGGGAGCTGTTTTTT
cdr3_aa: CASSLSSSFGLTGELFF

v_call: TRBV7-6
clone_size: NA
d_call: TRBD1
j_call: TRBJ2-3
cdr3_nt: TGTGCCAGCAGCCCCTACCGGGACAGGGGGACAGATACGCAGTATTTT
cdr3_aa: CASSPYRDRGTDTQYF

v_call: TRBV12-3/TRBV12-4
clone_size: few
d_call: TRBD2
j_call: TRBJ2-7
cdr3_nt: TGTGCCAGCAGCCGCCGGACTAGCGGGAGCTACGAGCAGTACTTC
cdr3_aa: CASSRRTSGSYEQYF

v_call: TRBV28
clone_size: NA
d_call: NA
j_call: TRBJ1-2
cdr3_nt: TGTGCCAGCAGGACCCGGGGTATCTATGGCTACACCTTC
cdr3_aa: CASRTRGIYGYTF

v_call: TRBV29-1
clone_size: many
d_call: NA
j_call: TRBJ1-1
cdr3_nt: TGCAGCGTTGTCAGAAGTACTGAAGCTTTCTTT
cdr3_aa: CSVVRSTEAFF

v_call: TRBV7-3
clone_size: many
d_call: TRBD2
j_call: TRBJ2-3
cdr3_nt: TGTGCCAGCAGCTTAAGTAGCGGGGGGACCACAGATACGCAGTATTTT
cdr3_aa: CASSLSSGGTTDTQYF

v_call: TRBV18
clone_size: many
d_call: NA
j_call: TRBJ2-3
cdr3_nt: TGTGCCAGCTCACCCGACCGCACAGATACGCAGTATTTT
cdr3_aa: CASSPDRTDTQYF

v_call: TRBV2
clone_size: NA
d_call: TRBD2
j_call: TRBJ2-1
cdr3_nt: TGTGCCTTCAGTAGATCCGGAGTAGCGGGAAAAAGCTCCTACAATGAGCAGTTCTTC
cdr3_aa: CAFSRSGVAGKSSYNEQFF

v_call: TRBV29-1
clone_size: NA
d_call: TRBD2
j_call: TRBJ2-3
cdr3_nt: TGCAGCGTTGAATTGGCTAGCGGGAGATCAGATACGCAGTATTTT
cdr3_aa: CSVELASGRSDTQYF

v_call: TRBV6-5
clone_size: NA
d_call: NA
j_call: TRBJ1-4
cdr3_nt: TGTGCCAGCAGTTACTCGGAAGGGGTCGGTGAAAAACTGTTTTTT
cdr3_aa: CASSYSEGVGEKLFF

v_call: TRBV9
clone_size: few
d_call: TRBD2
j_call: TRBJ2-3
cdr3_nt: TGTGCCAGCAGCGTACCTAGCGGGAGCAACACGCAGTATTTT
cdr3_aa: CASSVPSGSNTQYF

v_call: TRBV11-2
clone_size: NA
d_call: NA
j_call: TRBJ2-2
cdr3_nt: TGTGCCAGCAGCTTCCGATTCCAGGGGGGGAACACCGGGGAGCTGTTTTTT
cdr3_aa: CASSFRFQGGNTGELFF

v_call: TRBV4-2
clone_size: NA
d_call: TRBD1
j_call: TRBJ1-3
cdr3_nt: TGTGCCAGCAGCCAGGACAGGAGCTCTGGAAACACCATATATTTT
cdr3_aa: CASSQDRSSGNTIYF

v_call: TRBV5-1
clone_size: many
d_call: NA
j_call: TRBJ1-4
cdr3_nt: TGCGCCAGCAGCGGATCTACAGGGATAAATGAAAAACTGTTTTTT
cdr3_aa: CASSGSTGINEKLFF

v_call: TRBV10-2
clone_size: NA
d_call: NA
j_call: TRBJ1-1
cdr3_nt: TGCGCCAGCAGTGCGACACGGCTTATGAACACTGAAGCTTTCTTT
cdr3_aa: CASSATRLMNTEAFF

v_call: TRBV12-3/TRBV12-4
clone_size: few
d_call: NA
j_call: TRBJ2-1
cdr3_nt: TGTGCCAGCAAGGATACGGGATTGGGCAATGAGCAGTTCTTC
cdr3_aa: CASKDTGLGNEQFF

v_call: TRBV24-1
clone_size: few
d_call: TRBD1
j_call: TRBJ1-2
cdr3_nt: TGTGCCACCAGTCTGGGACAGGGGGCTCCTATAGATGGCTACACCTTC
cdr3_aa: CATSLGQGAPIDGYTF